This T cell receptor beta chain comes out of a study of blood T cells in healthy people across ages. Germline V CDR1 and CDR2: MNHEY, SVGEGT. Trimming cost V 0 bases and J 5 bases, with 16 bases left between them. CDR3 length equals 16 residues. This clonotype was counted ten times or more. Through a sample-barcoded 5' primer and a J-beta primer mix, a second PCR was run for about 6 to 12 cycles. TCRdb passed the 5' RACE reads through MiXCR, listing each CDR3 protein once. Here the sample spans over 1,500,000 distinct CDR3 sequences, roughly two fifths being singletons. The receptor was derived from a human donor in good health. Sequenced sample: blood. The chain couples TRBV6-2 or TRBV6-3 to TRBJ2-5; D perhaps matches TRBD1 (8 bases). The CDR3 sequence is CASSYSRTGREETQYF. CDR3 bases: TGTGCCAGCAGTTACTCTAGGACAGGGAGGGAGGAGACCCAGTACTTC.